The T cell receptor (beta chain) described here comes from a study of OX40 agonist ivuxolimab in advanced cancers. This CDR3 is built from 12 residues. Trimming at V came to 6 bases and at J to 4 bases, leaving 0 bases not matched to a gene. The V gene's germline CDR1 is MDHEN and CDR2 SYDVKM. Profiled with immunoSEQ multiplex PCR; TCRdb holds only in-frame clones, not every one. The sample holds 35,000 to 50,000 clones, 90% to 95% seen once. This sequence joins TRBV28 and TRBJ2-3; 8 positions agree with TRBD1. The sequencing here drew on CD4+ or CD8+ T cells sorted from blood, taken in a trial of the OX40 agonist ivuxolimab. This receptor was obtained from an adult with an advanced solid tumor such as melanoma, head and neck, liver or kidney cancer. CDR3 nucleotides: TGTGCCAGCAGACAGGGGGCAGATACGCAGTATTTT. Translated, it gives CASRQGADTQYF.